These 32 T cell receptor beta chains came from one sample sequenced in a study of T cells after yellow fever vaccination. TCRdb reanalysed the 5' RACE reads using MiXCR and keeps one entry per CDR3 protein. This table has 110,000 or so distinct CDR3 sequences, approximately 7.1% appearing once. Source: CD4+ T cells sorted from PBMCs, taken around 45 days after the first yellow fever vaccination. These receptors originate from a man aged 18 to 30 who received the YFV17D yellow fever vaccine.

This clonotype was found many times. This chain connects TRBV7-2 to TRBJ2-7, with 10 bases fitting TRBD2. Germline V gene lookup returns CDR1 SGHTA and CDR2 FQGNSA. This CDR3 contains 14 residues. Unmatched junction bases numbered 5, after V lost 5 bases and J lost 4 bases. CDR3 region: CASSPVSGGYEQYF. The CDR3 nucleotides read TGTGCCAGCAGCCCCGTTAGCGGGGGGTACGAGCAGTACTTC. Full variable domain (missing parts from reference TRBV7-2 and TRBJ2-7): GAGVSQSPSNKVTEKGKDVELRCDPISGHTALYWYRQSLGQGLEFLIYFQGNSAPDKSGLPSDRFSAERTGGSVSTLTIQRTQQEDSAVYLCASSPVSGGYEQYFGPGTRLTVT.

This clonotype was seen a handful of times. This sequence joins TRBV18 and TRBJ1-2, with 7 bases lining up with TRBD1. The junction had 8 bases not matched to a gene; V was cut back by 5 bases and J by 5 bases. There are 14 residues in the CDR3. Germline V gives CDR1 KGHSH, CDR2 LQKENI. The CDR3 sequence is CASSSVGTDYGYTF. The CDR3 region has the DNA TGTGCCAGCTCATCCGTCGGGACAGATTATGGCTACACCTTC.

This clonotype was counted ten times or more. The chain has TRBV12-3 or TRBV12-4 and TRBJ2-3; 8 bases line up with TRBD2. The CDR3 has 13 residues. The chain's CDR3 is CVNERGPADTQYF. The CDR3 bases are TGTGTCAACGAGCGGGGGCCAGCAGATACGCAGTATTTT.

The CDR3 DNA follows: TGCGCCAGCAGCCCCCGACTAGCGGGGGGGCATCGAGAGACCCAGTACTTC. Translating it yields CASSPRLAGGHRETQYF. The rearrangement links TRBV4-1 to TRBJ2-5; 14 bases match TRBD2. CDR1 MGHRA and CDR2 YSYEKL come from the germline V gene. The CDR3 has 17 residues. Trimming removed 4 bases from V and 4 bases from J; junction bases left unmatched: 8.

At least ten counts were recorded for this clonotype. J is TRBJ2-2 and V is TRBV2, with 8 bases aligning to TRBD2. CDR3 length: 18 residues. Germline CDR1 is SNHLY and CDR2 is FYNNEI. V was clipped by 8 bases and J by 5 bases; unmatched bases: 19. The CDR3 spells CASPTLGEGTRWTGELFF. The CDR3 DNA follows: TGTGCCAGCCCCACCCTCGGGGAGGGGACTAGATGGACCGGGGAGCTGTTTTTT.

In this sample, this clonotype turned up many times. The chain uses TRBV28 and TRBJ2-7; 9 positions match TRBD1. The length of the CDR3 is 17 residues. Germline V lookup: CDR1 MDHEN, CDR2 SYDVKM. The J segment lost 1 base and the V segment lost 5 bases, leaving 12 bases of the junction unmatched. This CDR3 reads CASSTKLRDRASYEQYV. Here the CDR3 DNA reads TGTGCCAGCAGTACCAAGCTCCGGGACAGGGCTTCCTACGAGCAGTACGTC.

This clonotype was detected many times. The rearrangement links TRBV29-1 to TRBJ2-5, with TRBD2 as a possible D gene (5 bases). Looked up from germline, CDR1 is SQVTM and CDR2 is ANQGSEA. The CDR3 is made up of 14 amino acids. The V and J ends lost 0 bases and 4 bases respectively, with 12 bases between them. CDR3 coding DNA: TGCAGCGTTGAAGATGGCGGGTCGGGAGAGACCCAGTACTTC. It encodes CSVEDGGSGETQYF.

This clonotype was seen ten or more times. The chain couples TRBV5-1 to TRBJ2-1, with 12 bases aligning to TRBD2. V shed 3 bases, J shed 9 bases, and the junction held 7 bases outside the gene matches. CDR1 is SGHRS and CDR2 is YFSETQ in the germline V gene. This CDR3 region has 15 residues. CDR3 DNA sequence: TGCGCCAGCAGCTGGACTAGCGGGGAAAGGGGTGAGCAGTTCTTC. Translated, it gives CASSWTSGERGEQFF.

J is TRBJ1-2 and V is TRBV5-4; D remains unclear. The V gene lost 8 bases and the J gene lost 1 base, with 15 bases spanning the gap. The CDR3 is 14 residues long. Germline CDR1 is SGHNT and CDR2 is YYREEE (reference sequence). CDR3 DNA sequence: TGTGCCAGGGGCGCCGGGGTTCATAACTATGGCTACACCTTC. This sequence encodes CARGAGVHNYGYTF.

This clonotype was observed at least ten times. The gene calls are TRBV9 and TRBJ2-7; D uncertain. The CDR3 contains 15 residues. Germline V CDR1 and CDR2: SGDLS, YYNGEE. V dropped 0 bases and J dropped 3 bases, with 13 bases sitting between them. The CDR3 region is CASSVVPGPDYEQYF. For the CDR3, the DNA is TGTGCCAGCAGCGTAGTGCCCGGGCCCGACTACGAGCAGTACTTC.

This clonotype was detected many times. This sequence joins TRBV5-1 and TRBJ1-6; no clear D. V was cut by 1 base and J by 9 bases, with 14 bases left in between. Germline assignment: CDR1 SGHRS and CDR2 YFSETQ. The CDR3 length is 15 residues. CDR3 sequence reads: CASSLNGPPSSPLHF. The CDR3 DNA sequence: TGCGCCAGCAGCTTGAATGGGCCACCCAGTTCACCCCTCCACTTT.

The chain carries TRBV7-2 and TRBJ1-6; 8 bases align to TRBD1. The CDR3 loop spans 15 amino acids. The ends lost 4 bases at V and 5 bases at J; junction bases unmatched: 4. Germline V gene lookup returns CDR1 SGHTA and CDR2 FQGNSA. The CDR3 protein is CASSWGQADNSPLHF. DNA for the CDR3: TGTGCCAGCAGCTGGGGACAGGCCGATAATTCACCCCTCCACTTT.

This clonotype was counted many times. CDR3 amino acids: CASSQDGSGALSNYGYTF. The CDR3 nucleotides are TGTGCCAGCAGCCAAGACGGGTCAGGGGCCCTTTCTAACTATGGCTACACCTTC. This chain joins TRBV3-1 and TRBJ1-2; perhaps TRBD1 as D (6 bases). Germline V CDR1 and CDR2: LGHDT, YNNKEL (reference sequence). The CDR3 consists of 18 residues. Trimming removed 0 bases from V and 0 bases from J, with 17 bases in between.

This clonotype was seen ten or more times. This rearrangement joins TRBV5-1 to TRBJ2-7; maybe TRBD1 (6 bases). The germline V and J ends were trimmed by 2 bases and 3 bases, with 9 bases remaining between them. Germline V CDR1 and CDR2: SGHRS, YFSETQ. This CDR3 spans 13 amino acids. CDR3 amino acids: CASSLIRGYEQYF. The CDR3 region has the DNA TGCGCCAGCAGCTTAATCAGGGGCTACGAGCAGTACTTC.

This clonotype has a count of ten or more. The chain joins TRBV5-1 to TRBJ1-1, with a possible D match to TRBD1 (6 bases). Germline CDR1 reads SGHRS; CDR2 reads YFSETQ. The CDR3 runs 15 residues. V was trimmed by 2 bases and J by 3 bases, leaving 14 bases between them. CDR3 protein: CASSFSGGWDTEAFF. The CDR3 region has the DNA TGCGCCAGCAGCTTCTCCGGGGGCTGGGACACTGAAGCTTTCTTT.

This clonotype was counted at least ten times. J is TRBJ1-3 and V is TRBV30; D uncertain. The length of the CDR3 is 13 residues. Germline V gives CDR1 GTSNPN, CDR2 SVGIG (reference sequence). Deletions cut 2 bases from V and 3 bases from J, with 8 bases between. The CDR3, as DNA: TGTGCCTGGAGTCCATCAAATGGAAACACCATATATTTT. It is translated as CAWSPSNGNTIYF.

This clonotype was seen at least ten times. This rearrangement joins TRBV5-1 to TRBJ2-7, with D possibly TRBD2 on 5 matching bases. The CDR3 has 13 residues. Trimming pared 8 bases from V and 3 bases from J, leaving 15 bases between. Germline CDR1 SGHRS, CDR2 YFSETQ. CDR3: CARKGNEGYEQYV. The DNA of the CDR3 is TGCGCCAGAAAAGGCAACGAGGGCTACGAGCAGTACGTC.

Details on this clonotype: A single base separates this from a much larger clone, so it may be a read error. The chain recombines TRBV10-3 with TRBJ1-1, with TRBD1 matching 10 bases. The germline CDR1 and CDR2 sequences are ENHRY and SYGVKD. The CDR3 spans 17 residues. The CDR3 spells CAISGGQGKGLKTEAFF. In DNA, the CDR3 is TGTGCCATCAGTGGGGGACAGGGGAAGGGGCTGAAGACTGAAGCTTTCTTT.

This clonotype was recorded many times. The rearrangement joins TRBV5-1 to TRBJ1-2; D ambiguous. Germline-derived CDR1 and CDR2 are SGHRS and YFSETQ. The length of the CDR3 is 14 residues. V dropped 0 bases and J dropped 1 base, with 7 bases sitting between them. As DNA, the CDR3 is TGCGCCAGCAGCTTGGACAGTTTTAACTATGGCTACACCTTC. It codes for CASSLDSFNYGYTF.

This clonotype was detected ten times or more. The gene calls are TRBV11-2 and TRBJ1-1; D is unclear. Deletions cut 0 bases from V and 0 bases from J, with 11 bases between. The germline gives CDR1 SGHAT, CDR2 FQNNGV. The CDR3 sequence is 16 residues long. In DNA, the CDR3 is TGTGCCAGCAGCTTAGATGGGTTCCTCATGAACACTGAAGCTTTCTTT. Its translation is CASSLDGFLMNTEAFF.

At least ten counts were recorded for this clonotype. The J gene is TRBJ2-7, the V gene TRBV21-1; the table gives TRBD1 as D, unverified against the DNA. TRBV21-1 is a listed pseudogene. This CDR3 is 14 amino acids long. As DNA, the CDR3 is TGTGCCAGCAGCAAAGAGGCCAGGCGGCACGAGCAGTACTTC. It codes for CASSKEARRHEQYF.

This clonotype was detected many times. This chain connects TRBV4-2 to TRBJ2-2, with 10 bases fitting TRBD2. The CDR3 runs to 17 residues. Trimming cost V 0 bases and J 4 bases; bases outside gene matches: 5. Germline values: CDR1 LGHNA, CDR2 YNFKEQ. The CDR3 region has the DNA TGTGCCAGCAGCCAAGAGGCAAGCGGGGGGGCCACCGGGGAGCTGTTTTTT. Translated, it gives CASSQEASGGATGELFF.

This clonotype was counted many times. DNA for the CDR3: TGCAGTGCCAACCTAGCGGGGGGCTTCACAGATACGCAGTATTTT. Translated, it gives CSANLAGGFTDTQYF. The chain links TRBV20-1 to TRBJ2-3, with 11 bases fitting TRBD2. Germline lookup yields CDR1 DFQATT and CDR2 SNEGSKA (reference sequence). V shed 6 bases, J shed 2 bases, and the junction held 7 bases outside the gene matches. CDR3 size: 15 residues.

This clonotype was seen many times. This sequence joins TRBV12-3 or TRBV12-4 and TRBJ2-2; D ambiguous. The length of the CDR3 is 15 residues. Trimming cost V 4 bases and J 5 bases, with 14 bases left between them. In DNA, the CDR3 is TGTGCCAGCAGTTGGCCCCTTCCTAGGACCGGGGAGCTGTTTTTT. As protein: CASSWPLPRTGELFF.

This clonotype was seen ten or more times. This chain joins TRBV11-2 and TRBJ2-1; D remains unclear. Germline V gene data show CDR1 as SGHAT and CDR2 as FQNNGV. The V and J ends lost 4 bases and 7 bases respectively, with 8 bases between them. This CDR3 region has 12 residues. The CDR3 spells CASSSPLNEQFF. CDR3 DNA sequence: TGTGCCAGCAGCTCACCACTTAATGAGCAGTTCTTC.

This clonotype was detected ten times or more. Written as DNA, the CDR3 is TGTGCCACCAGCAGTCGCCCCGGGACCTCCGCTTTCTTT. The encoded protein is CATSSRPGTSAFF. The gene calls are TRBV15 and TRBJ1-1, with D perhaps TRBD1 (5 bases). Germline CDR1 LNHNV, CDR2 YYDKDF (reference sequence). The CDR3 runs to 13 residues. Trimming left V 3 bases short and J 11 bases short, with 16 bases between. Variable domain in full (rest from reference TRBV15 and TRBJ1-1): DAMVIQNPRYQVTQFGKPVTLSCSQTLNHNVMYWYQQKSSQAPKLLFHYYDKDFNNEADTPDNFQSRRPNTSFCFLDIRSPGLGDTAMYLCATSSRPGTSAFFGQGTRLTVV.

This clonotype was observed at least ten times. The chain combines TRBV6-2 or TRBV6-3 with TRBJ2-7, with 9 bases matching TRBD1. CDR1 is MNHEY and CDR2 is SVGEGT in the germline V gene. This CDR3 has 15 residues. V was clipped by 2 bases and J by 3 bases; unmatched bases: 5. The CDR3 coding sequence is TGTGCCAGCAGTTACGACCGACAGGGGGGCTACGAGCAGTACTTC. Translated: CASSYDRQGGYEQYF.

The CDR3 sequence: CASSETHTQYF. The CDR3 nucleotides read TGTGCCAGCAGTGAAACCCATACGCAGTATTTT. This chain uses TRBV28 with TRBJ2-3; D remains unclear. V lost 5 bases to trimming and J lost 7 bases, with 7 bases between them. The CDR3 is 11 amino acids. Germline CDR1 reads MDHEN; CDR2 reads SYDVKM.

This clonotype was counted many times. CDR3 loop: CASSFGQGRTGELFF. The CDR3 region has the DNA TGTGCCAGCAGCTTCGGACAGGGGAGGACCGGGGAGCTGTTTTTT. The genes are TRBV7-9 and TRBJ2-2; 9 bases are a match to TRBD1. Unmatched junction bases numbered 4, after V lost 3 bases and J lost 5 bases. The CDR3 has 15 residues. Germline CDR1 is SEHNR and CDR2 is FQNEAQ (reference sequence).

The chain has TRBV4-1 and TRBJ2-3; D may be TRBD1 (6 bases). This CDR3 is built from 13 residues. V was trimmed by 0 bases and J by 14 bases, leaving 15 bases between them. Germline assignment: CDR1 MGHRA and CDR2 YSYEKL. The CDR3 bases are TGCGCCAGCAGCCAAGAGGGGTTAGGGGGAAGGTATTTT. It is translated as CASSQEGLGGRYF.

This clonotype was observed a few times. The V gene is TRBV6-2 or TRBV6-3, the J gene TRBJ1-4, with TRBD1 identical over 7 bases. V lost 7 bases to trimming and J lost 11 bases; unmatched junction nucleotides: 10. The CDR3 is 13 amino acids. CDR1 is MNHEY, CDR2 SVGEGT, per germline. This CDR3 is CASTEQGMWKLFF. For the CDR3, the DNA is TGTGCCAGCACGGAACAGGGGATGTGGAAACTGTTTTTT.

This clonotype was counted at least ten times. The chain uses TRBV7-3 and TRBJ1-6, with D perhaps matching TRBD1 (5 bases). Trimming stripped 5 bases from V and 13 bases from J, with 15 bases between. This CDR3 has 13 amino acids. Germline values: CDR1 SGHTA, CDR2 FQGTGA. In DNA, the CDR3 is TGTGCCAGCAGCCCCGGGACGGTTTCGCCCCTCCACTTT. Amino acids: CASSPGTVSPLHF.